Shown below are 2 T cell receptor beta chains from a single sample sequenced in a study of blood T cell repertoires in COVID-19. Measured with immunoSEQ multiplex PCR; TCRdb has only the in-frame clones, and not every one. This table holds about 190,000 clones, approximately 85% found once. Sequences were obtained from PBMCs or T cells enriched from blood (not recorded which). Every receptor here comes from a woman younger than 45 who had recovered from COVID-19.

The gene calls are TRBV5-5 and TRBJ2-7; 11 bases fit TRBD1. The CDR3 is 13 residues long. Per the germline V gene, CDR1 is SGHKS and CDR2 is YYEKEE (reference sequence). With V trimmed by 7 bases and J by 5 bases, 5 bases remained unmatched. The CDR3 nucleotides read TGTGCCAGCCACGGACAGGGGGCACACGAGCAGTACTTC. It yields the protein CASHGQGAHEQYF.

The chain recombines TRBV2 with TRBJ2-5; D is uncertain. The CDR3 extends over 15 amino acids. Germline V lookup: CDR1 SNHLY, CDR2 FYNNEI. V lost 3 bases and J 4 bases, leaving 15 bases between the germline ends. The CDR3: CASSDRVAVRETQYF. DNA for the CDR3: TGTGCCAGCAGTGACCGGGTTGCAGTTCGAGAGACCCAGTACTTC.